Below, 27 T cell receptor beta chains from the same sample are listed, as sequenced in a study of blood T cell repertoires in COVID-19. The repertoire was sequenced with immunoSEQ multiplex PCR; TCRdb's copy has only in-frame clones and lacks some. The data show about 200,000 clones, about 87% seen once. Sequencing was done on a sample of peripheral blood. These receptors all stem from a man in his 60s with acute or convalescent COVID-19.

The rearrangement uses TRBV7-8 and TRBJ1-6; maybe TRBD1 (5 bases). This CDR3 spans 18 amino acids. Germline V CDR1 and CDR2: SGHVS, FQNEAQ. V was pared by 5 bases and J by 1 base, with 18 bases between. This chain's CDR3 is CASSRWDSQGSYNSPLHF. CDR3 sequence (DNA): TGTGCCAGCAGCCGATGGGACTCCCAAGGATCCTATAATTCACCCCTCCACTTT.

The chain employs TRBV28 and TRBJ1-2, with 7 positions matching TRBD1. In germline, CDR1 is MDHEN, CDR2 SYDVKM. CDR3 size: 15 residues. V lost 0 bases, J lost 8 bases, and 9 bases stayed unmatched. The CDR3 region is CASSLWSGQAGGYTF. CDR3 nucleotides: TGTGCCAGCAGTTTATGGTCTGGACAGGCTGGCGGCTACACCTTC.

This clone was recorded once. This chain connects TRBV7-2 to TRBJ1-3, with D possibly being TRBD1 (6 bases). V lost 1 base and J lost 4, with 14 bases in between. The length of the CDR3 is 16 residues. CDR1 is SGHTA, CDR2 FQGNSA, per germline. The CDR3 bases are TGTGCCAGCAGCTTAGTGGCTGCAGGGGCCGGAAACACCATATATTTT. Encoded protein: CASSLVAAGAGNTIYF.

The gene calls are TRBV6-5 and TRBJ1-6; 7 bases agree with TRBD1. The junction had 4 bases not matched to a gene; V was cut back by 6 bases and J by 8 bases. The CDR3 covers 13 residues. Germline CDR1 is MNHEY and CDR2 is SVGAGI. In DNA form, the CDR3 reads TGTGCCAGCAGCCACAGGGGCGATTCACCCCTCCACTTT. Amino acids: CASSHRGDSPLHF.

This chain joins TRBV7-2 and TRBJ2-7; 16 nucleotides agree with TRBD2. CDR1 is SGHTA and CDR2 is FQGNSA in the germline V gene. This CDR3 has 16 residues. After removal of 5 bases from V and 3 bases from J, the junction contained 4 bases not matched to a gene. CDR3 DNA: TGTGCCAGCAGCCTGGGACTAGCGGGGGGGAACTACGAGCAGTACTTC. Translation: CASSLGLAGGNYEQYF.

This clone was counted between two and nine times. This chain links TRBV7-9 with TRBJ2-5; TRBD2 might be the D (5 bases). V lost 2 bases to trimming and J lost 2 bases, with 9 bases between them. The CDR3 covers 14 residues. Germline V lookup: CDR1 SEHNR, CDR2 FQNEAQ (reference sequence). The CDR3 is CASSLHSGQETQYF. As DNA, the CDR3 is TGTGCCAGCAGCTTACACAGCGGACAAGAGACCCAGTACTTC.

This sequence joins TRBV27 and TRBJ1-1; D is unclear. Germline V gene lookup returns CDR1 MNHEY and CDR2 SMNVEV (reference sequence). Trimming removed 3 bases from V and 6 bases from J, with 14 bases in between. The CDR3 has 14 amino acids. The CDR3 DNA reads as TGTGCCAGCAGTTTGGCCCCCCGTCAGGCTGAAGCTTTCTTT. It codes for CASSLAPRQAEAFF.

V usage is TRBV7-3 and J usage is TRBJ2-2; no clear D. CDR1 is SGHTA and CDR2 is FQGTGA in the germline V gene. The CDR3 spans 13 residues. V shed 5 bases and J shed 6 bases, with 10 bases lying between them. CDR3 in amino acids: CASSPSFSGELFF. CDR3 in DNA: TGTGCCAGCAGCCCCTCGTTCTCCGGGGAGCTGTTTTTT.

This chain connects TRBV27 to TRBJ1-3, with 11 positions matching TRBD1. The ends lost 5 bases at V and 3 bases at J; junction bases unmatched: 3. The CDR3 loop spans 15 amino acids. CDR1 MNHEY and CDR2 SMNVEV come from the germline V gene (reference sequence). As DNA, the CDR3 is TGTGCCAGCAGTCGGACAGGGGGCTTTGGAAACACCATATATTTT. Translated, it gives CASSRTGGFGNTIYF.

The CDR3 DNA reads TGTGCCAGCAGCGTAGGAGCCAGGGATAGAATAGCCGGGGAGCTGTTTTTT. Translated, it gives CASSVGARDRIAGELFF. V and J are TRBV9 and TRBJ2-2; weak D call: TRBD1 (5 bases). Trimming pared 0 bases from V and 6 bases from J, leaving 18 bases between. The CDR3 has 17 residues. Germline CDR1 and CDR2: SGDLS and YYNGEE.

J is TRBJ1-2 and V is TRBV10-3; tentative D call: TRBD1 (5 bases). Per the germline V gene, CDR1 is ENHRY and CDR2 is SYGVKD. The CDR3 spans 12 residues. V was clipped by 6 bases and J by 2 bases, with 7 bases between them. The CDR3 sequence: CAISPGNYGYTF. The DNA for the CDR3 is TGTGCCATCAGCCCAGGGAACTATGGCTACACCTTC.

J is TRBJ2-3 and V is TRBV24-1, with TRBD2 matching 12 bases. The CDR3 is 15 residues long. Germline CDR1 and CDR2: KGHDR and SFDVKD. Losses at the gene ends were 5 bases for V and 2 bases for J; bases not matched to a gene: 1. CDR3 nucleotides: TGTGCCACCAGTGGACTAGCGGGGGCCACAGATACGCAGTATTTT. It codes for CATSGLAGATDTQYF.

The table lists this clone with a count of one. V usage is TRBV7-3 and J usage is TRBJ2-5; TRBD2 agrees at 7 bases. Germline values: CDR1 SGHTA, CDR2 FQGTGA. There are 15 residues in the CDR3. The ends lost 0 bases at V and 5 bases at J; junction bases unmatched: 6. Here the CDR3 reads CASSLTPTSTETQYF. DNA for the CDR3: TGTGCCAGCAGCTTAACCCCGACTAGCACGGAGACCCAGTACTTC.

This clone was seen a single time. The DNA for the CDR3 is TGTGCCAGCAGCTTAGGACTGGGCAGGCCGCAGTCGGGGGGAAACACCATATATTTT. Its translation: CASSLGLGRPQSGGNTIYF. The rearrangement uses TRBV7-2 and TRBJ1-3; D is unresolved. Deletions cut 1 base from V and 4 bases from J, with 23 bases between. This CDR3 is built from 19 residues. Germline CDR1 reads SGHTA; CDR2 reads FQGNSA.

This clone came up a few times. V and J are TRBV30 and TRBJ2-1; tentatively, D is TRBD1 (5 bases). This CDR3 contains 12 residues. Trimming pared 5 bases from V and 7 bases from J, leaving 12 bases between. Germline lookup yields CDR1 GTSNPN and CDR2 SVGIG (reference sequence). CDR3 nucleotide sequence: TGTGCCTGGTGTCAGGGTGGAAATGAGCAGTTCTTC. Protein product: CAWCQGGNEQFF. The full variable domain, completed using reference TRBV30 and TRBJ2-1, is SQTIHQWPATLVQPVGSPLSLECTVEGTSNPNLYWYRQAAGRGLQLLFYSVGIGQISSEVPQNLSASRPQDRQFILSSKKLLLSDSGFYLCAWCQGGNEQFFGPGTRLTVL.

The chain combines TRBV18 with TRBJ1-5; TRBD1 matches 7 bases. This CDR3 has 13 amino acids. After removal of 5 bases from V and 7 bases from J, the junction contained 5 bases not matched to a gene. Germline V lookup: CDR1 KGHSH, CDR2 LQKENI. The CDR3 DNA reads TGTGCCAGCTCAAGGGACAGAGAACAGCCCCAGCATTTT. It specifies CASSRDREQPQHF.

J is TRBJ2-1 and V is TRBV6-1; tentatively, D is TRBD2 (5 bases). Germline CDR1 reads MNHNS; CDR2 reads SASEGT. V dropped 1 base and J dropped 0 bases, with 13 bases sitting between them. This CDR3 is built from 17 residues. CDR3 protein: CASSEDRERSSYNEQFF. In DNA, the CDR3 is TGTGCCAGCAGTGAAGATAGGGAGAGGAGCTCCTACAATGAGCAGTTCTTC.

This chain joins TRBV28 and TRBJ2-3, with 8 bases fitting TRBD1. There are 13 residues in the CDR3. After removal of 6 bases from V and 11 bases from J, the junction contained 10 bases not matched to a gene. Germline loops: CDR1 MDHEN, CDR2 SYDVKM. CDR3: CASSLDRGPMQYF. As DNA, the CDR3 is TGTGCCAGCAGCCTCGACAGGGGCCCTATGCAGTATTTT.

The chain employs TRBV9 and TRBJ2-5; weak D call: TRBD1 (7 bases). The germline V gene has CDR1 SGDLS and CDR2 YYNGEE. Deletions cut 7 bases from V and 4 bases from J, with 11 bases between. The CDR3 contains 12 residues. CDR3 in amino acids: CASQGGAETQYF. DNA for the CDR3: TGTGCCAGCCAGGGGGGCGCAGAGACCCAGTACTTC.

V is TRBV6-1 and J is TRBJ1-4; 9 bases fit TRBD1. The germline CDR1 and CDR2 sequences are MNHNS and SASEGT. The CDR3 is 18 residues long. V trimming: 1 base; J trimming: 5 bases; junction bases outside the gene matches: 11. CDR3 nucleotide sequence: TGTGCCAGCAGTGAAGGAAGGATACAGGGGGCTACGAATGAAAAACTGTTTTTT. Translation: CASSEGRIQGATNEKLFF.

The CDR3 reads CASSPTGQAYGYTF. For the CDR3, the DNA is TGTGCCAGCAGCCCGACGGGACAGGCGTATGGCTACACCTTC. V is TRBV7-8 and J is TRBJ1-2, with 8 bases lining up with TRBD1. Per the germline V gene, CDR1 is SGHVS and CDR2 is FQNEAQ. Losses at the gene ends were 5 bases for V and 5 bases for J; bases not matched to a gene: 7. The CDR3 is 14 residues long.

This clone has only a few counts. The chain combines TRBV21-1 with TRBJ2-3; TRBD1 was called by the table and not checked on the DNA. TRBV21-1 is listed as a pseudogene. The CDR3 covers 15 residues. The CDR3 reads CASRTRVGRTDTQYF. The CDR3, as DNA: TGTGCCAGCAGGACCAGGGTAGGCCGCACAGATACGCAGTATTTT.

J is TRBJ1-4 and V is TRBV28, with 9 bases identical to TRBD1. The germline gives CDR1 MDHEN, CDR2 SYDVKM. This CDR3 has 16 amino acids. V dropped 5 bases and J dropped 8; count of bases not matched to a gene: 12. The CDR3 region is CASSVRSGTGREKLFF. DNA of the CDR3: TGTGCCAGCAGTGTAAGATCCGGGACAGGGCGAGAAAAACTGTTTTTT. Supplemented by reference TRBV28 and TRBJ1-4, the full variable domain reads DVKVTQSSRYLVKRTGEKVFLECVQDMDHENMFWYRQDPGLGLRLIYFSYDVKMKEKGDIPEGYSVSREKKERFSLILESASTNQTSMYLCASSVRSGTGREKLFFGSGTQLSVL.

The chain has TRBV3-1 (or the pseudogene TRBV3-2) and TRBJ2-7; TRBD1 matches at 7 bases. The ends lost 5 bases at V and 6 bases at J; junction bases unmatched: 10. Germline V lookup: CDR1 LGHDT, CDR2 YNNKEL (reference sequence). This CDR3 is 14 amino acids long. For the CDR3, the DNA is TGTGCCAGCAGCAAGAGACAGGGATTAGGCGAGCAGTACTTC. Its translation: CASSKRQGLGEQYF.

CDR3 region: CASSLGPGETRSTEAFF. Written as DNA, the CDR3 is TGCGCCAGCAGCTTGGGGCCCGGGGAGACTCGGTCCACTGAAGCTTTCTTT. The gene calls are TRBV5-1 and TRBJ1-1; D not resolved. The CDR3 is 17 residues long. The V end was cut by 0 bases, the J end by 4 bases, with 19 bases between. Germline CDR1 reads SGHRS; CDR2 reads YFSETQ.

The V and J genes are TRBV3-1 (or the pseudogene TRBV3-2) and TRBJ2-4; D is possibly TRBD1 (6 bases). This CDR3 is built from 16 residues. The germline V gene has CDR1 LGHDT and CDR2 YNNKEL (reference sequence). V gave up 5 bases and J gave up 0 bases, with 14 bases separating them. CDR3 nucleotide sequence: TGTGCCAGCAGCTCACAGGGCCCCCGAGCCAAAAACATTCAGTACTTC. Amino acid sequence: CASSSQGPRAKNIQYF.

The CDR3 region has the DNA TGTGCCAGCAGTTCACAGGGTTTACGAGCTTTCTTT. Translation: CASSSQGLRAFF. J is TRBJ1-1 and V is TRBV12-3 or TRBV12-4; TRBD1 might be the D (6 bases). The length of the CDR3 is 12 residues. Trimming left V 4 bases short and J 10 bases short, with 13 bases between.